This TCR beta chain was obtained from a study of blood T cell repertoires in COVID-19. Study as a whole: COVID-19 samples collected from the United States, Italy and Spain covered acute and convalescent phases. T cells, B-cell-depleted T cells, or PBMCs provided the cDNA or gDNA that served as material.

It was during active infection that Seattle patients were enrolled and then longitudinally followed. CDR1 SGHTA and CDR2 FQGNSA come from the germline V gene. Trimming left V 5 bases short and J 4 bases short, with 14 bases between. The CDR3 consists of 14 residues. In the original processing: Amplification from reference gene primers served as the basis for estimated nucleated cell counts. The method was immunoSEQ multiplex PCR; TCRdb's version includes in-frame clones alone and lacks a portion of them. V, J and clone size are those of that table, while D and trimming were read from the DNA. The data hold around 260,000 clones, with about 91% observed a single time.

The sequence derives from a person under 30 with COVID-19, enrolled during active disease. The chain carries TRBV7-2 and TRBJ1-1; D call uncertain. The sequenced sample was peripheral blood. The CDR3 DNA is TGTGCCAGCAGCCCCCTAGCGGGGAGCACTGAAGCTTTCTTT. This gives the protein CASSPLAGSTEAFF. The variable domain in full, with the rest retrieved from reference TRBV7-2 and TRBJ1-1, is GAGVSQSPSNKVTEKGKDVELRCDPISGHTALYWYRQSLGQGLEFLIYFQGNSAPDKSGLPSDRFSAERTGGSVSTLTIQRTQQEDSAVYLCASSPLAGSTEAFFGQGTRLTVV.